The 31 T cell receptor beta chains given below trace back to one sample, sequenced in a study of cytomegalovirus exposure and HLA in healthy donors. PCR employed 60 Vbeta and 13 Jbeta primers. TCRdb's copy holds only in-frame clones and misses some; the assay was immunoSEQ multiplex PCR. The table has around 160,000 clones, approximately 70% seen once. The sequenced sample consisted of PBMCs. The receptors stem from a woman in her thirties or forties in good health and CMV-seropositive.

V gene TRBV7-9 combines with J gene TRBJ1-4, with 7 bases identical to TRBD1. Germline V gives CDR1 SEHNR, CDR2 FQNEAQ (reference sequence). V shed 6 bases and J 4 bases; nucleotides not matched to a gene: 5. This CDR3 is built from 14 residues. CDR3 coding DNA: TGTGCCAGCAGTTCCCAGGGGGTTAATGAAAAACTGTTTTTT. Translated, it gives CASSSQGVNEKLFF.

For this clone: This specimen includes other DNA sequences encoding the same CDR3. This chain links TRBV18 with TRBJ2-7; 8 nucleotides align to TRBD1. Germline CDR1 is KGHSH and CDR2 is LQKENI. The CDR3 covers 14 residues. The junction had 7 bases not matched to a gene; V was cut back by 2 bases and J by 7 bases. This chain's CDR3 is CASSPGQGAREQYF. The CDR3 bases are TGTGCCAGCTCACCAGGCCAGGGGGCGAGGGAGCAGTACTTC.

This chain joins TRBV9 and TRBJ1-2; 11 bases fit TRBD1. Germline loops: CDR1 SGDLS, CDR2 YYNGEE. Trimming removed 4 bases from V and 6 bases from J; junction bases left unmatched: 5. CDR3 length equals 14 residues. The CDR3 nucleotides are TGTGCCAGCAGCAGCCGGGACAGGGGGGATGGCTACACCTTC. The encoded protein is CASSSRDRGDGYTF.

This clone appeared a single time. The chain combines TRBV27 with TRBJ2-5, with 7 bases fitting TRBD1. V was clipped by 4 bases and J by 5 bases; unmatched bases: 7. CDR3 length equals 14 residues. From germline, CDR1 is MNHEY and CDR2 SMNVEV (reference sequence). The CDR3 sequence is CASSSTGWSETQYF. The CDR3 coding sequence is TGTGCCAGCAGTTCGACAGGGTGGTCGGAGACCCAGTACTTC.

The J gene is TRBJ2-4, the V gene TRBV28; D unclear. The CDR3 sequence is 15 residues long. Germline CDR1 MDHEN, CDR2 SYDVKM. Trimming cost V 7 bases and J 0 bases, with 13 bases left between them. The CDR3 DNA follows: TGTGCCAGCACCCACTCGCGGTTAGCCAAAAACATTCAGTACTTC. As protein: CASTHSRLAKNIQYF.

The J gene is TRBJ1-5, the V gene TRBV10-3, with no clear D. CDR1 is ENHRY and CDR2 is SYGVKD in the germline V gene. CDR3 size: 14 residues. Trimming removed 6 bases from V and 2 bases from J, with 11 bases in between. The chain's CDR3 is CAISEDRGNQPQHF. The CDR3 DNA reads TGTGCCATCAGCGAAGATCGGGGCAATCAGCCCCAGCATTTT.

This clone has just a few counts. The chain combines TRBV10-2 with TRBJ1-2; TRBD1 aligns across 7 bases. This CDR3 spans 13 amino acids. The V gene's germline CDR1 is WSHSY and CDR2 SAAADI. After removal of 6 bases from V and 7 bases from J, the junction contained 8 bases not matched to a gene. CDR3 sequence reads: CASSPRQGPGYTF. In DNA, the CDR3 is TGCGCCAGCAGCCCAAGACAGGGCCCTGGCTACACCTTC.

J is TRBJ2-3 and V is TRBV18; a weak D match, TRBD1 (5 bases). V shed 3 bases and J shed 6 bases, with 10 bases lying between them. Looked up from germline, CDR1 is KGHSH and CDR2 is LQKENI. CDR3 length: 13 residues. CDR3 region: CASSPLDNDTQYF. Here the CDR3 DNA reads TGTGCCAGCTCACCCCTGGACAATGATACGCAGTATTTT. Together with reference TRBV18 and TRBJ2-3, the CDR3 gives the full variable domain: NAGVMQNPRHLVRRRGQEARLRCSPMKGHSHVYWYRQLPEEGLKFMVYLQKENIIDESGMPKERFSAEFPKEGPSILRIQQVVRGDSAAYFCASSPLDNDTQYFGPGTRLTVL.

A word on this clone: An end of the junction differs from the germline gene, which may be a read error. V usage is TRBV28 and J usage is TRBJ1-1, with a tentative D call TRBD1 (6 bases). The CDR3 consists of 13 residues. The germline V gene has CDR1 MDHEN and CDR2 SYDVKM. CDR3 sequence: CASGLDRNTEAFF. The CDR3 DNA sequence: TGTGCCAGCGGTTTGGACAGGAACACTGAAGCTTTCTTT.

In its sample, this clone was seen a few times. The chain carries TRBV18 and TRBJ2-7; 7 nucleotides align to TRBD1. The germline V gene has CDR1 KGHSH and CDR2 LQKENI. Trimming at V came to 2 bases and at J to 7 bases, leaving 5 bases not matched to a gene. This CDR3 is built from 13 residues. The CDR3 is CASSPGTVREQYF. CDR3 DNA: TGTGCCAGCTCACCAGGGACAGTAAGGGAGCAGTACTTC.

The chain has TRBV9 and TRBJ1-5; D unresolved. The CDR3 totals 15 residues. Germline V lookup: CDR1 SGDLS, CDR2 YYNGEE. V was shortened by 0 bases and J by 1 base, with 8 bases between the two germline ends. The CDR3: CASSVGGVSNQPQHF. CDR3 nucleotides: TGTGCCAGCAGCGTAGGCGGAGTAAGCAATCAGCCCCAGCATTTT. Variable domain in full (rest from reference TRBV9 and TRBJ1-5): DSGVTQTPKHLITATGQRVTLRCSPRSGDLSVYWYQQSLDQGLQFLIQYYNGEERAKGNILERFSAQQFPDLHSELNLSSLELGDSALYFCASSVGGVSNQPQHFGDGTRLSIL.

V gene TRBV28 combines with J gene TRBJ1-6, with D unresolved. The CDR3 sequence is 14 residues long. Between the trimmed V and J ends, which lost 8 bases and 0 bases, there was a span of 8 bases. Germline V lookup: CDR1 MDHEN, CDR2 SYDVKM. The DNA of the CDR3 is TGTGCCAGCTTTCCCAGCTCCTATAATTCACCCCTCCACTTT. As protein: CASFPSSYNSPLHF.

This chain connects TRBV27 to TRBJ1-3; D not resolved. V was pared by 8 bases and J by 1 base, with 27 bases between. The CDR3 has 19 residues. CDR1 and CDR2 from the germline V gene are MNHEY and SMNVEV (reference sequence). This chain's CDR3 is CASPLPDPRTAPSGNTIYF. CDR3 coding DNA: TGTGCCAGCCCCTTGCCCGACCCTCGTACAGCCCCTTCTGGAAACACCATATATTTT.

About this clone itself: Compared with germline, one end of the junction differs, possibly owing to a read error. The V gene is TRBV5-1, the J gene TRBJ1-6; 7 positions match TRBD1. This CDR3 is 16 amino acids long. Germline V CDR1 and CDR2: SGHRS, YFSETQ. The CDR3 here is CASRSGPGQSNSPLNF. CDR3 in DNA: TGCGCCAGCAGATCTGGGCCGGGACAGAGTAATTCACCCCTCAACTTT.

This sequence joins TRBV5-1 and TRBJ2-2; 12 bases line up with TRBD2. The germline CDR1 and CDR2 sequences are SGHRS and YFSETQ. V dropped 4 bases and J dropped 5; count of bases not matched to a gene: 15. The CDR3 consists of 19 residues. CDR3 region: CASSPAGQLAGGRTGELFF. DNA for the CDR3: TGCGCCAGCAGCCCGGCCGGTCAACTAGCGGGAGGTCGGACCGGGGAGCTGTTTTTT.

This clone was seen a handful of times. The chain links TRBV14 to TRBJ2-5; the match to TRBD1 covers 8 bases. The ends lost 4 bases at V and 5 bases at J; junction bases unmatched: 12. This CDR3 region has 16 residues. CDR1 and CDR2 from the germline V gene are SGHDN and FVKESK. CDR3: CASSPNRGFSWETQYF. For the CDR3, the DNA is TGTGCCAGCAGCCCCAACAGGGGGTTTTCTTGGGAGACCCAGTACTTC.

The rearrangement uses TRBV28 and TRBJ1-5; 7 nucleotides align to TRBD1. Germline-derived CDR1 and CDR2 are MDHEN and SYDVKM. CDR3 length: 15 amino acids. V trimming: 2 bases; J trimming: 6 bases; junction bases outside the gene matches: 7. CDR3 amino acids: CASSLRVTGSQPQHF. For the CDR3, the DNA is TGTGCCAGCAGTTTAAGGGTGACAGGGAGTCAGCCCCAGCATTTT.

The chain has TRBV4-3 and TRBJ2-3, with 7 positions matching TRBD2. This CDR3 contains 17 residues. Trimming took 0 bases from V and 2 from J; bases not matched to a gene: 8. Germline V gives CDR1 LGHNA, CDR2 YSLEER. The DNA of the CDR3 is TGCGCCAGCAGCCAAGACTGGCTAGCGGAAGCCACAGATACGCAGTATTTT. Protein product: CASSQDWLAEATDTQYF.

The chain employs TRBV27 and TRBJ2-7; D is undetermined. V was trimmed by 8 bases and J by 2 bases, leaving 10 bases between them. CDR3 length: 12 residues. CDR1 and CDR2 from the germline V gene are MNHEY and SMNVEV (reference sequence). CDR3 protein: CASGRQAYEQYF. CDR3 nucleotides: TGTGCCAGCGGGCGACAAGCCTACGAGCAGTACTTC.

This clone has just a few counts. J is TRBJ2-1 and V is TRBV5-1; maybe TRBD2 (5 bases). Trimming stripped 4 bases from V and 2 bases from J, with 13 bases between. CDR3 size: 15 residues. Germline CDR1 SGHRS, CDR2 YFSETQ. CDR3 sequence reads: CASSPPRVTYNEQFF. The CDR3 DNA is TGCGCCAGCAGCCCCCCGCGGGTAACCTACAATGAGCAGTTCTTC.

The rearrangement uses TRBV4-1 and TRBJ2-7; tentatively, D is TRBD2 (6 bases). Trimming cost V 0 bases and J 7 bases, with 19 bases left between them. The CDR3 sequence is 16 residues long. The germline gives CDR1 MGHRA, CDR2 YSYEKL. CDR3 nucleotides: TGCGCCAGCAGCCAAGATGGGAGGACTCCTGACCGGGAGCAGTACTTC. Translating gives CASSQDGRTPDREQYF.

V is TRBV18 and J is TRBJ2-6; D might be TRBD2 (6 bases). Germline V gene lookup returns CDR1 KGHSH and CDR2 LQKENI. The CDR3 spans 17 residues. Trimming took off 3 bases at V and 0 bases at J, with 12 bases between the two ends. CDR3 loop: CASSPRTAGSGANVLTF. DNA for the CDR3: TGTGCCAGCTCACCGAGAACAGCGGGCTCTGGGGCCAACGTCCTGACTTTC.

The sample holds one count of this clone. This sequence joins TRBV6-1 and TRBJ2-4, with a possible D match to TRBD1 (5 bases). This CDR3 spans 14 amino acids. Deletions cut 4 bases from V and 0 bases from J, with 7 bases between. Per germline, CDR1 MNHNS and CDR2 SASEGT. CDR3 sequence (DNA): TGTGCCAGCAGTGCACAGGTAGCCAAAAACATTCAGTACTTC. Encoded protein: CASSAQVAKNIQYF.

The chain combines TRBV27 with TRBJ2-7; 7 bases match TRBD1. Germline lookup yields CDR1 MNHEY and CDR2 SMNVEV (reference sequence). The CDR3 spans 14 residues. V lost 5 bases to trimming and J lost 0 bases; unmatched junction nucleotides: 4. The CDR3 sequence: CASSLTGVSYEQYF. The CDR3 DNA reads TGTGCCAGCAGTCTCACAGGGGTCTCCTACGAGCAGTACTTC.

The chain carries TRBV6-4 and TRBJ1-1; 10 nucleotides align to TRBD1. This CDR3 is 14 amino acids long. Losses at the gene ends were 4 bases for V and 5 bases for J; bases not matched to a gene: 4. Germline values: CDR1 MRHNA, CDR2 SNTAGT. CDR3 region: CASSAGQGRTEAFF. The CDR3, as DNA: TGTGCCAGCAGTGCGGGACAGGGGAGGACTGAAGCTTTCTTT.

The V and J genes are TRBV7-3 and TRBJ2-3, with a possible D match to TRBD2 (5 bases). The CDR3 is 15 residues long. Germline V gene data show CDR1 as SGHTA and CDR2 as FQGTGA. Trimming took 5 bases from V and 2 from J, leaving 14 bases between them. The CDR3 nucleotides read TGTGCCAGCAGCCGAGGGAGAGCACCCACAGATACGCAGTATTTT. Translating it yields CASSRGRAPTDTQYF.

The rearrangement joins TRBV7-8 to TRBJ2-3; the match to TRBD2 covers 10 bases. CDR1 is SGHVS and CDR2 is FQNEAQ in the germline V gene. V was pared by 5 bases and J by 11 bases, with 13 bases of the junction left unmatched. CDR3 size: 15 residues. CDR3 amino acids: CASSPQGRLAGEQYF. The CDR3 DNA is TGTGCCAGCAGCCCTCAAGGCCGACTAGCGGGTGAGCAGTATTTT.

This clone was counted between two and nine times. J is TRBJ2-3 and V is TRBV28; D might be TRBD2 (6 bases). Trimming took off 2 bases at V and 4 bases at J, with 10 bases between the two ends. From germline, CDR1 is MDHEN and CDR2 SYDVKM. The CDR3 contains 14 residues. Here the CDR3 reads CASSLPGVSDTQYF. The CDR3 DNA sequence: TGTGCCAGCAGTTTACCGGGGGTCTCAGATACGCAGTATTTT.

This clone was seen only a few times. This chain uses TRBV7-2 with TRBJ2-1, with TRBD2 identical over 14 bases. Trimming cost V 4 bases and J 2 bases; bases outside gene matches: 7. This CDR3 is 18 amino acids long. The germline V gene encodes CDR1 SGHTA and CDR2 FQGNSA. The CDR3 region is CASSSPLTSGRAYNEQFF. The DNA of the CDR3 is TGTGCCAGCAGCTCCCCGTTGACTAGCGGGAGGGCCTACAATGAGCAGTTCTTC.

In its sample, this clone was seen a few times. CDR3 bases: TGTGCCAGCGGAACGAACGGACAGTCTAACTATGGCTACACCTTC. Protein sequence: CASGTNGQSNYGYTF. The chain is built from TRBV28 and TRBJ1-2; possibly TRBD1 for D (6 bases). V was clipped by 8 bases and J by 0 bases, with 16 bases between them. Per germline, CDR1 MDHEN and CDR2 SYDVKM. The CDR3 contains 15 residues.

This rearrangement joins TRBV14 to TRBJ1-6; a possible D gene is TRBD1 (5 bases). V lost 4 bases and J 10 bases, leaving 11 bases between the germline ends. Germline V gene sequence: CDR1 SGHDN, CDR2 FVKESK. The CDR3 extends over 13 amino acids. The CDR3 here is CASSPQGFSPLHF. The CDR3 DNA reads TGTGCCAGCAGCCCGCAGGGATTCTCACCCCTCCACTTT.